The sequence of this T cell receptor (beta chain) was determined in a study of T-cell memory formation after mild COVID-19. Overall study results and limits: Contracting clones, day 15 to 85, had balanced CD4/CD8, and later expanders favored CD4+. Second-wave clones reaching peak frequency on day 37 lacked confirmed SARS-CoV-2 specificity. The CD4+ clones that contracted clustered mainly within CM and EM, and the CD8+ clones concentrated in EMRA. Pre-infection memory showed some responding clones, and this suggested that cross-reactive memory joined.

The CDR3 sequence is 17 residues long. With 8 bases removed from V and 4 bases from J, the gap between germline ends came to 26 bases. TCRdb reanalysed the 5' RACE reads using MiXCR and keeps one entry per CDR3 protein. The repertoire holds roughly 200,000 distinct CDR3 sequences, with 16% as singletons. Comments on this clonotype: The antigen remains undetermined.

The chain couples TRBV12-3 or TRBV12-4 to TRBJ1-2, with a tentative D call TRBD1 (5 bases). The TCR comes from an adult woman who had mild COVID-19 (a few samples of this study predate the infection). Cell type and time point are not known. Sample: PBMCs or a T cell subset sorted from them (not recorded which). The CDR3 sequence: CASYSLRGAWNFYGYTF. The CDR3 DNA is TGTGCCAGCTATTCCCTCCGAGGGGCTTGGAATTTCTATGGCTACACCTTC.